Listed below are T cell receptor beta chains from one sample, sequenced in a study of blood T cell repertoires in COVID-19. Profiled with immunoSEQ multiplex PCR; TCRdb holds only in-frame clones, not every one. The table lists approximately 160,000 clones, approximately 82% of them singletons. Sequencing was carried out using peripheral blood. The source is a woman between 45 and 60 years old in a cohort sampled during active or convalescent COVID-19. Both conserved end residues are part of each CDR3. D genes are given only for firm matches. Not all rows give a size; the values are once, few, many and, for expanded clones, a class.

clone_size,v_call,d_call,j_call,cdr3_aa,cdr3_nt
NA,TRBV19,NA,TRBJ2-3,CASSIGAAGTDTQYF,TGTGCCAGTAGCATAGGAGCGGCGGGGACAGATACGCAGTATTTT
once,TRBV5-1,NA,TRBJ2-5,CASSTRGAWETQYF,TGCGCCAGCAGCACCCGGGGAGCTTGGGAGACCCAGTACTTC
NA,TRBV7-2,NA,TRBJ2-2,CASSLAGGPGELFF,TGTGCCAGCAGCTTAGCGGGGGGGCCCGGGGAGCTGTTTTTT
few,TRBV7-3,TRBD2,TRBJ2-1,CASSSGLAGYNEQFF,TGTGCCAGCAGCTCGGGACTAGCGGGGTACAATGAGCAGTTCTTC
NA,TRBV5-6,NA,TRBJ1-4,CASSRRVTNEKLFF,TGTGCCAGCAGCCGACGGGTAACTAATGAAAAACTGTTTTTT
NA,TRBV10-2,NA,TRBJ1-6,CASSAGTGSPLHF,TGCGCCAGCAGTGCGGGCACAGGGTCACCCCTCCACTTT
NA,TRBV5-8,NA,TRBJ2-3,CASSSQWRTDTQYF,TGTGCCAGCAGCTCGCAGTGGCGCACAGATACGCAGTATTTT
NA,TRBV5-4,TRBD1,TRBJ2-7,CASSPDRESSYEQYF,TGTGCCAGCAGCCCGGACAGGGAGAGCTCCTACGAGCAGTACTTC
NA,TRBV19,TRBD1,TRBJ1-2,CASRKTGEDGYTF,TGTGCCAGTAGAAAGACAGGGGAGGATGGCTACACCTTC
NA,TRBV2,TRBD2,TRBJ2-1,CASSGTSGENEQFF,TGTGCCAGCAGTGGGACTAGCGGGGAAAATGAGCAGTTCTTC
NA,TRBV20-1,NA,TRBJ2-4,CSASQGNIAKNIQYF,TGCAGTGCTAGTCAGGGGAATATAGCCAAAAACATTCAGTACTTC
once,TRBV27,NA,TRBJ1-2,CASSLTGINPRGYTF,TGTGCCAGCAGTTTAACAGGGATCAATCCTCGCGGCTACACCTTC
NA,TRBV2,NA,TRBJ1-2,CASSETSRENGYTF,TGTGCCAGCAGTGAAACCTCCAGGGAAAATGGCTACACCTTC
NA,TRBV6-5,TRBD2,TRBJ2-4,CATQLAGGVNIQYF,TGTGCCACCCAACTGGCGGGGGGGGTGAACATTCAGTACTTC
NA,TRBV7-3,TRBD1,TRBJ2-4,CASSPGGENIQYF,TGTGCCAGCAGCCCAGGGGGCGAAAACATTCAGTACTTC
NA,TRBV2,NA,TRBJ1-6,CASSEIVGGGTSPLHF,TGTGCCAGCAGTGAAATAGTGGGCGGGGGGACTTCACCCCTCCACTTT
NA,TRBV7-2,NA,TRBJ1-5,CASSSGQSPQHF,TGTGCCAGCAGCTCTGGACAATCCCCCCAGCATTTT
NA,TRBV19,NA,TRBJ2-6,CASSIAGSGANVLTF,TGTGCCAGTAGTATAGCAGGGTCTGGGGCCAACGTCCTGACTTTC
NA,TRBV20-1,TRBD2,TRBJ2-5,CSASTSGGAKVGETQYF,TGCAGTGCTAGTACTAGCGGGGGGGCTAAGGTGGGAGAGACCCAGTACTTC
NA,TRBV7-9,NA,TRBJ1-6,CASSLRPDNSPLHF,TGTGCCAGCAGCTTGAGGCCGGATAATTCACCCCTCCACTTT
NA,TRBV30,NA,TRBJ1-1,CAWSSRRERGAFF,TGTGCCTGGAGTTCCCGTAGGGAACGGGGAGCTTTCTTT
few,TRBV21-1,NA,TRBJ1-5,CASSKLDRGLCTPIRQDQPQHF,TGTGCCAGCAGCAAACTGGACAGGGGGCTCTGTACACCGATTAGGCAGGATCAGCCCCAGCATTTT
NA,TRBV7-9,NA,TRBJ1-4,CASSLGGVQQEKLFF,TGTGCCAGCAGCTTAGGCGGGGTTCAACAGGAAAAACTGTTTTTT
NA,TRBV18,NA,TRBJ2-7,CASSPSRVGEQYF,TGTGCCAGCTCACCATCCCGGGTTGGCGAGCAGTACTTC
NA,TRBV12-3/TRBV12-4,NA,TRBJ1-5,CASSLEENQPQHF,TGTGCCAGCAGTTTGGAGGAAAATCAGCCCCAGCATTTT
NA,TRBV7-7,NA,TRBJ1-5,CASSLESGWSNQPQHF,TGTGCTAGCAGCTTAGAGTCAGGGTGGAGTAATCAGCCCCAGCATTTT
NA,TRBV20-1,TRBD1,TRBJ2-1,CSALTGNEQFF,TGCAGTGCTTTGACAGGGAATGAGCAGTTCTTC
NA,TRBV29-1,NA,TRBJ2-2,CSVRGERTRANTGELFF,TGCAGCGTTAGGGGTGAGAGAACGAGAGCGAACACCGGGGAGCTGTTTTTT
NA,TRBV19,TRBD1,TRBJ1-2,CASLGYQTGWDYGYTF,TGTGCCAGTCTGGGATATCAGACAGGGTGGGACTATGGCTACACCTTC
NA,TRBV19,NA,TRBJ1-1,CASSKTGKWTEAFF,TGTGCCAGTAGTAAAACAGGGAAGTGGACTGAAGCTTTCTTT
NA,TRBV29-1,NA,TRBJ1-3,CSVESPRNTIYF,TGCAGCGTTGAATCTCCCCGAAACACCATATATTTT
many,TRBV6-2/TRBV6-3,TRBD1,TRBJ1-2,CASSRQGVYGYTF,TGTGCCAGCAGTCGACAGGGAGTCTATGGCTACACCTTC
NA,TRBV6-2/TRBV6-3,NA,TRBJ1-2,CASSYSAGYDYTF,TGTGCCAGCAGTTACTCGGCAGGGTATGACTACACCTTC
NA,TRBV10-1,NA,TRBJ1-2,CASSFSERIGEYGYTF,TGCGCCAGCAGCTTCTCCGAGAGGATAGGCGAGTATGGCTACACCTTC
NA,TRBV18,NA,TRBJ2-7,CASSLAGLIEQYF,TGTGCCAGCTCCTTAGCAGGGCTCATCGAGCAGTACTTC
NA,TRBV5-1,NA,TRBJ1-3,CASSLEGVLGGNTIYF,TGCGCCAGCAGCTTGGAGGGGGTTTTAGGTGGAAACACCATATATTTT
NA,TRBV18,NA,TRBJ1-6,CASSPTRGGNSPLHF,TGTGCCAGCTCACCTACTAGGGGGGGGAATTCACCCCTCCACTTT
once,TRBV6-5,NA,TRBJ2-7,CASSNRDTVPYEQYF,TGTGCCAGCAGTAACCGGGACACCGTCCCCTACGAGCAGTACTTC
NA,TRBV19,TRBD1,TRBJ1-1,CASRRTGDTEAFF,TGTGCCAGTAGAAGGACAGGGGACACTGAAGCTTTCTTT
NA,TRBV18,TRBD1,TRBJ1-2,CASSPRQGPYGYTF,TGTGCCAGCTCACCAAGACAGGGCCCCTATGGCTACACCTTC
NA,TRBV7-8,NA,TRBJ1-3,CASSLGDSGNTIYF,TGTGCCAGCAGCTTGGGAGACTCTGGAAACACCATATATTTT
NA,TRBV7-2,TRBD1,TRBJ2-5,CASSLAYRGAQYF,TGTGCCAGCAGCTTAGCCTACAGGGGAGCCCAGTACTTC